A single T cell receptor (beta chain) is shown here with its context. This record belongs to a study of CXCR3-negative and CXCR3-positive naive CD8 T cells. All TRB cDNA libraries came from 5' RACE performed with UMI labels. TCRdb processed the 5' RACE reads again and assigns one entry to each CDR3 protein, with no DNA. This table lists 50,000 to 65,000 distinct CDR3 sequences. Germline CDR1 reads SGHTA; CDR2 reads FQGNSA. The CDR3 is 15 amino acids. The rearrangement joins TRBV7-2 to TRBJ2-7; absent DNA, TCRdb's TRBD1 call cannot be checked. The receptor comes from a human donor in good health. Some clones in this sample may be carry-over from other donors' samples. Specimen: memory CD8+ T cells from blood. The CDR3 loop reads CASSPASTGGYEQYF.